Following are 14 T cell receptor beta chains from one sample sequenced in a study of blood T cell repertoires in COVID-19. Produced via immunoSEQ multiplex PCR; TCRdb's table is partial and in-frame only. The data show about 140,000 clones, about 74% seen once. Sequencing was done on a sample of peripheral blood. The receptors stem from a man in his fifties with acute or convalescent COVID-19.

The chain employs TRBV3-1 (or the pseudogene TRBV3-2) and TRBJ2-1, with 11 positions matching TRBD1. Germline V CDR1 and CDR2: LGHDT, YNNKEL (reference sequence). This CDR3 comprises 17 residues. The ends lost 6 bases at V and 3 bases at J; junction bases unmatched: 10. The CDR3 DNA is TGTGCCAGCAGTGATACCGGGACAGGGGGTATCTACAATGAGCAGTTCTTC. Residues: CASSDTGTGGIYNEQFF.

The chain couples TRBV19 to TRBJ2-3; 9 nucleotides match TRBD2. Germline trimming cut 0 bases from V and 4 bases from J; bases unmatched to any gene: 5. The germline V gene encodes CDR1 LNHDA and CDR2 SQIVND (reference sequence). This CDR3 has 16 amino acids. CDR3 region: CASSIDAGGSADTQYF. DNA of the CDR3: TGTGCCAGTAGTATAGATGCGGGGGGGTCTGCAGATACGCAGTATTTT.

The CDR3: CASSIFPDRGGGNTIYF. In DNA, the CDR3 is TGTGCCAGTAGTATATTCCCGGACAGGGGTGGTGGAAACACCATATATTTT. The rearrangement uses TRBV19 and TRBJ1-3, with TRBD1 matching over 9 bases. V lost 2 bases and J lost 3; bases outside the gene matches: 8. The CDR3 runs 17 residues. Germline CDR1 is LNHDA and CDR2 is SQIVND (reference sequence).

As DNA, the CDR3 is TGTGCCAGCAGCTTAGCGTCGGCGGGGGGGTACCAAGAGACCCAGTACTTC. Translated: CASSLASAGGYQETQYF. The chain is built from TRBV7-2 and TRBJ2-5; 9 bases fit TRBD2. This CDR3 has 17 amino acids. Germline V CDR1 and CDR2: SGHTA, FQGNSA. Germline trimming cut 0 bases from V and 0 bases from J; bases unmatched to any gene: 5. The full variable domain, its missing parts supplied by reference TRBV7-2 and TRBJ2-5, is GAGVSQSPSNKVTEKGKDVELRCDPISGHTALYWYRQSLGQGLEFLIYFQGNSAPDKSGLPSDRFSAERTGGSVSTLTIQRTQQEDSAVYLCASSLASAGGYQETQYFGPGTRLLVL.

This clone occurred a few times. The chain employs TRBV5-1 and TRBJ2-7; the D gene is possibly TRBD2 (5 bases). The CDR3 loop spans 13 amino acids. Germline lookup yields CDR1 SGHRS and CDR2 YFSETQ. Trimming left V 8 bases short and J 2 bases short, with 14 bases between. CDR3 coding DNA: TGCGCCAGTCAACGGAGAGGGCCCTACGAGCAGTACGTC. Its protein product is CASQRRGPYEQYV.

The J gene is TRBJ1-4, the V gene TRBV15; D uncertain. CDR1 LNHNV and CDR2 YYDKDF come from the germline V gene (reference sequence). Trimming left V 8 bases short and J 8 bases short, with 15 bases between. The CDR3 has 13 residues. The CDR3 DNA sequence: TGTGCCACCGCGGGCCTATTACGCGAAAAACTGTTTTTT. Amino acid sequence: CATAGLLREKLFF.

This rearrangement joins TRBV6-5 to TRBJ1-3; D may be TRBD1 (5 bases). The germline V and J ends were trimmed by 6 bases and 0 bases, with 12 bases remaining between them. Germline V gene lookup returns CDR1 MNHEY and CDR2 SVGAGI. The CDR3 extends over 15 amino acids. DNA for the CDR3: TGTGCCAGCAGAGCAGGGTTCAGCTCTGGAAACACCATATATTTT. This sequence encodes CASRAGFSSGNTIYF.

This clone occurred a few times. The chain combines TRBV10-3 with TRBJ2-3; 7 nucleotides align to TRBD2. This CDR3 contains 16 residues. Germline V gene data show CDR1 as ENHRY and CDR2 as SYGVKD. Losses at the gene ends were 5 bases for V and 3 bases for J; bases not matched to a gene: 11. The CDR3 region has the DNA TGTGCCATCAGTTCTACTTCTAGCGGAAGAACAGATACGCAGTATTTT. Translation: CAISSTSSGRTDTQYF.

The CDR3 spells CASSIAAGGPYEQYV. The CDR3, as DNA: TGTGCCAGTAGTATAGCGGCAGGGGGCCCCTACGAGCAGTACGTC. The chain uses TRBV19 and TRBJ2-7; TRBD1 matches at 8 bases. V lost 1 base and J lost 2; bases outside the gene matches: 4. Germline V gene data show CDR1 as LNHDA and CDR2 as SQIVND (reference sequence). This CDR3 comprises 15 residues.

J is TRBJ1-1 and V is TRBV7-9; the match to TRBD1 covers 8 bases. The V and J ends lost 5 bases and 8 bases, in that order; junction bases with no gene match: 7. Germline CDR1 SEHNR, CDR2 FQNEAQ (reference sequence). The CDR3 length is 13 residues. The CDR3 loop reads CASSQGQATEAFF. The CDR3 bases are TGTGCCAGCAGCCAGGGACAGGCCACGGAAGCTTTCTTT.

The chain links TRBV7-6 to TRBJ1-3, with D hard to call. The CDR3 has 15 residues. V was pared by 5 bases and J by 0 bases, with 11 bases between. The germline CDR1 and CDR2 sequences are SGHVS and FNYEAQ. The CDR3 DNA follows: TGTGCCAGCAGCCCTACAGCAGTCTCTGGAAACACCATATATTTT. It codes for CASSPTAVSGNTIYF.

This chain joins TRBV25-1 and TRBJ2-5; 14 bases match TRBD2. With V trimmed by 8 bases and J by 1 base, 6 bases remained unmatched. This CDR3 spans 16 amino acids. Looked up from germline, CDR1 is MGHDK and CDR2 is SYGVNS. The CDR3 bases are TGTGCCAGCGCCCCGGGACTAGCGGGGGTCCAAGAGACCCAGTACTTC. It encodes CASAPGLAGVQETQYF.

CDR3 coding DNA: TGTGCCAGCAGCCTTGAGCGCACAGATACGCAGTATTTT. This gives the protein CASSLERTDTQYF. The genes are TRBV5-6 and TRBJ2-3; D ambiguous. Trimming pared 4 bases from V and 1 base from J, leaving 7 bases between. This CDR3 has 13 amino acids. Germline CDR1 SGHDT, CDR2 YYEEEE.

This clone occurred a few times. The chain is built from TRBV6-1 and TRBJ1-5; 7 positions match TRBD1. This CDR3 spans 16 amino acids. Trimming removed 4 bases from V and 2 bases from J; junction bases left unmatched: 8. The V gene's germline CDR1 is MNHNS and CDR2 SASEGT. The CDR3 nucleotides read TGTGCCAGCAGTGCCCAGACAGGGATGGGCAATCAGCCCCAGCATTTT. Its translation: CASSAQTGMGNQPQHF.